This T cell receptor beta chain comes out of a study of shared clonotypes between healthy human individuals. Findings of the study overall: On the whole, naive subsets had larger estimated richness than memory subsets had. Blood was the only sampled material, and tissue repertoires likely differ.

V lost 5 bases and J lost 4, with 19 bases in between. The CDR3 covers 15 residues. Germline CDR1 reads SGDLS; CDR2 reads YYNGEE. The naive CD8 fraction comprised CD45RO-negative cells positively selected for CCR7 and excluded terminally differentiated effector memory CD45RA+ cells. Genomic DNA of each subset was evenly split across several immunoSEQ plates. Profiling relied on immunoSEQ multiplex PCR, and the TCRdb table lists in-frame clones only, not all of them. The table lists about 2.1 million clones, roughly 91% of them singletons. With regard to this clone: Its specificity is unknown.

The rearrangement links TRBV9 to TRBJ2-7; perhaps TRBD1 as D (7 bases). This sequence originates from a man in his late teens or twenties in good health. Some clones in this sample may be carry-over from other donors' samples. Source material: naive CD8+ T cells from PBMCs. CDR3 DNA: TGTGCCAGCAGTCCCGGAGGGGGCGCCTTGTACGAGCAGTACTTC. Translating it yields CASSPGGGALYEQYF.